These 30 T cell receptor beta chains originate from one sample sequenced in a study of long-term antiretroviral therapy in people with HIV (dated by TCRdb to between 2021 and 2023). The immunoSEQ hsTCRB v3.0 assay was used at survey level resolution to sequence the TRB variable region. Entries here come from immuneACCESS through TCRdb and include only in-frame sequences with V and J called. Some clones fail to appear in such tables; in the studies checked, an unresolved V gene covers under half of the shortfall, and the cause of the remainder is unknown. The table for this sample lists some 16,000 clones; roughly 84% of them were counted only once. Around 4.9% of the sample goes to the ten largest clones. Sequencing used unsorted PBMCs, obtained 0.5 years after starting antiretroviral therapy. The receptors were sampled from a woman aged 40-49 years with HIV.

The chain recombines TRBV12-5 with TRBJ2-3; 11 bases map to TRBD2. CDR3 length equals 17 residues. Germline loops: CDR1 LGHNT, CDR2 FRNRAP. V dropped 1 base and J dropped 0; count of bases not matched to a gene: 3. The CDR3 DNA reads TGTGCTAGTGGTTTGGCCGGGACTAGCGGTAGCACAGATACGCAGTATTTT. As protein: CASGLAGTSGSTDTQYF. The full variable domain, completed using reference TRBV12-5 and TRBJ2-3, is DARVTQTPRHKVTEMGQEVTMRCQPILGHNTVFWYRQTMMQGLELLAYFRNRAPLDDSGMPKDRFSAEMPDATLATLKIQPSEPRDSAVYFCASGLAGTSGSTDTQYFGPGTRLTVL.

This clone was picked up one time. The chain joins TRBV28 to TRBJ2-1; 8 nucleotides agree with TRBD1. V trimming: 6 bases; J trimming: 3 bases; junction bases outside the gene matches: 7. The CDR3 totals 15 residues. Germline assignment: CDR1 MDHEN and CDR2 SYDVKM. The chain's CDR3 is CASSSRDRHYNEQFF. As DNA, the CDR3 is TGTGCCAGCAGCTCCAGGGACAGGCACTACAATGAGCAGTTCTTC.

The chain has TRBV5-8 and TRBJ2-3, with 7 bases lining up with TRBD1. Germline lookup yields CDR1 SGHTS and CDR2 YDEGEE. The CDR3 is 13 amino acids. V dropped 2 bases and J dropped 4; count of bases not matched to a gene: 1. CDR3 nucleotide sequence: TGTGCCAGCAGCTTCACAGGGGCAGATACGCAGTATTTT. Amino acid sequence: CASSFTGADTQYF.

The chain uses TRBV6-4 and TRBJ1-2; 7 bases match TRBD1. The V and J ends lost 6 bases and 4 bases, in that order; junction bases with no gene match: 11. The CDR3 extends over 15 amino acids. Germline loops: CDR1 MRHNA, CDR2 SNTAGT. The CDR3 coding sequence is TGTGCCAGCAGGGGGACAGATTCCCTTTCCTATGGCTACACCTTC. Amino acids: CASRGTDSLSYGYTF.

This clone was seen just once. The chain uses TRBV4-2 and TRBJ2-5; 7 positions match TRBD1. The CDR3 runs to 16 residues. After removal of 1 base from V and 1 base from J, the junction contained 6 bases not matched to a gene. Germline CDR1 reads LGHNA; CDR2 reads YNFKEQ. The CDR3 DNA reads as TGTGCCAGCAGCCAAGGGAAAGGGGGCATCCAAGAGACCCAGTACTTC. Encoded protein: CASSQGKGGIQETQYF.

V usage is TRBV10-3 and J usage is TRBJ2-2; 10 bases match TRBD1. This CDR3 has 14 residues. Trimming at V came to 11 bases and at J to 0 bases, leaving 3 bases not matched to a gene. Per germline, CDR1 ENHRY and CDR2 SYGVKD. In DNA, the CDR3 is TGTGCCGCGACAGGGGGCGCGAACACCGGGGAGCTGTTTTTT. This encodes CAATGGANTGELFF.

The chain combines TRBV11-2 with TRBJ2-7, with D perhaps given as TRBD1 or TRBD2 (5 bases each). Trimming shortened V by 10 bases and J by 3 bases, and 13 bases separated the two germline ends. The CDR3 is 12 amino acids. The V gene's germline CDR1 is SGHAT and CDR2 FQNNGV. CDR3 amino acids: CATSWGSYEQYF. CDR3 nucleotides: TGTGCCACAAGCTGGGGGAGCTACGAGCAGTACTTC.

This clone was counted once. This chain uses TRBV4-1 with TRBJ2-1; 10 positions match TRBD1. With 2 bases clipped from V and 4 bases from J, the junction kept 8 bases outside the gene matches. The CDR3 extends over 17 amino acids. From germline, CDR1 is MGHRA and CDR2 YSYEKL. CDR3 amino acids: CASSQQRTGGDYNEQFF. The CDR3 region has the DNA TGCGCCAGCAGCCAACAACGGACAGGGGGAGATTACAATGAGCAGTTCTTC.

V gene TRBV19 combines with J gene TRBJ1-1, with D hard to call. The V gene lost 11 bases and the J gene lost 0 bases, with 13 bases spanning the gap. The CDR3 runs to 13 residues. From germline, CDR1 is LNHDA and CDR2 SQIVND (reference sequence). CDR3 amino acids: CASKVALNTEAFF. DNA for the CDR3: TGTGCCTCAAAGGTGGCCCTGAACACTGAAGCTTTCTTT.

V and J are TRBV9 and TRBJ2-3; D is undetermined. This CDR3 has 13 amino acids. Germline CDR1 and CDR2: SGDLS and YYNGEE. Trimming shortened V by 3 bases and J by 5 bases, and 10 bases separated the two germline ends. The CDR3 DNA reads TGTGCCAGCAGCGCCGACCTTGTAGATACGCAGTATTTT. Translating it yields CASSADLVDTQYF.

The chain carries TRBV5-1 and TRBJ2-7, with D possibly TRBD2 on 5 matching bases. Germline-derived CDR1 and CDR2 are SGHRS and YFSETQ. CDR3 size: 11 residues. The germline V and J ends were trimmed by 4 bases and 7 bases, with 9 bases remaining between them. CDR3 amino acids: CASSPGWEQYF. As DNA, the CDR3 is TGCGCCAGCAGCCCGGGATGGGAGCAGTACTTC.

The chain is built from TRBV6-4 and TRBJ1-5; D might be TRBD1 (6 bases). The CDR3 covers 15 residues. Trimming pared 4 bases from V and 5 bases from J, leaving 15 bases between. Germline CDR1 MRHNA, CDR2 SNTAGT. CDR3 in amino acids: CASSVGPGHDQPQHF. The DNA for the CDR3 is TGTGCCAGCAGTGTTGGACCGGGACACGATCAGCCCCAGCATTTT.

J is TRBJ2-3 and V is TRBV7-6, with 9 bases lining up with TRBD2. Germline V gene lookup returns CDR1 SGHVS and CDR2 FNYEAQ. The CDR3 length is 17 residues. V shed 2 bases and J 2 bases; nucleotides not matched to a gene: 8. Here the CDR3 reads CASSLLPSGTPTDTQYF. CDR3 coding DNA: TGTGCCAGCAGCTTACTCCCTAGCGGGACCCCCACAGATACGCAGTATTTT.

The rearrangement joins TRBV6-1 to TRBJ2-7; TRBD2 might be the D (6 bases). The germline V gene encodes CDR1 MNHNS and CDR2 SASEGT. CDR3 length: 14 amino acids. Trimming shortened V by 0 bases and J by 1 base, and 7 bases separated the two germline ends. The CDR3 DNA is TGTGCCAGCAGTGAAGCGGGAGGATCCTACGAGCAGTACTTC. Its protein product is CASSEAGGSYEQYF.

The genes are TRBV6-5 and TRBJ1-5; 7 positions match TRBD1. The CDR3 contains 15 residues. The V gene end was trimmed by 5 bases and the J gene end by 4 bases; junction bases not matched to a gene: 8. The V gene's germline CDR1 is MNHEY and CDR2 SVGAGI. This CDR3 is CASSRRTGANQPQHF. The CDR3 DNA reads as TGTGCCAGCAGTCGACGGACAGGCGCTAATCAGCCCCAGCATTTT.

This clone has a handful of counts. The CDR3 nucleotides are TGTGCCAGCAGCCAAGATTCGGGGCGGGAGCTGTTTTTT. Its translation: CASSQDSGRELFF. V usage is TRBV4-2 and J usage is TRBJ2-2; D may be TRBD1 or TRBD2 (5 bases each). CDR3 length: 13 residues. Trimming removed 0 bases from V and 9 bases from J, with 8 bases in between. Germline assignment: CDR1 LGHNA and CDR2 YNFKEQ.

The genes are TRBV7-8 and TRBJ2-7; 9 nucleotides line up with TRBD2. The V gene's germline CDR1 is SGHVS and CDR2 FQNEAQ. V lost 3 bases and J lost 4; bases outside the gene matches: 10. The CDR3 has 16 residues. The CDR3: CASSFSSGVTSYEQYF. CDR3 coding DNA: TGTGCCAGCAGCTTCTCTAGCGGGGTAACTTCTTACGAGCAGTACTTC.

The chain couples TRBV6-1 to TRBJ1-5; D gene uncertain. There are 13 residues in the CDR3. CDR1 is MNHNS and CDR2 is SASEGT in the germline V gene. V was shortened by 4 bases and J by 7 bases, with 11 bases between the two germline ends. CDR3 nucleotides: TGTGCCAGCAGTGGGAATGGTAAGCAGCCCCAGCATTTT. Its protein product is CASSGNGKQPQHF.

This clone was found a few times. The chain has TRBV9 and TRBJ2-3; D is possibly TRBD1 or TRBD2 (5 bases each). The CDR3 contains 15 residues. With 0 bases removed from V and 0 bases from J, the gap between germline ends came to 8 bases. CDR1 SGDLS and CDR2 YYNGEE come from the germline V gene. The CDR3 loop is CASSVGGISTDTQYF. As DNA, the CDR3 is TGTGCCAGCAGCGTAGGGGGGATTAGCACAGATACGCAGTATTTT.

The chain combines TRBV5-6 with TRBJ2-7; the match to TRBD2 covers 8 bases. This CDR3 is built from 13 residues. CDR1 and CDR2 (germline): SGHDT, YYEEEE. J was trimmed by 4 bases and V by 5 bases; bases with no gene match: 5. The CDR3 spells CASSKRERYEQYF. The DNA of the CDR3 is TGTGCCAGCAGTAAGCGGGAGCGTTACGAGCAGTACTTC.

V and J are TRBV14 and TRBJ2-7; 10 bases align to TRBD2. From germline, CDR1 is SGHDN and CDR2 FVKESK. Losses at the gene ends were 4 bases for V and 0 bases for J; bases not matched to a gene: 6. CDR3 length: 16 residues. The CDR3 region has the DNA TGTGCCAGCAGCCCCAAGGCTAGCGGGAGCTCCTACGAGCAGTACTTC. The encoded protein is CASSPKASGSSYEQYF.

The CDR3 reads CASSAGTGAATEAFF. In DNA form, the CDR3 reads TGTGCCAGCAGTGCCGGGACAGGGGCCGCCACTGAAGCTTTCTTT. The gene calls are TRBV6-5 and TRBJ1-1; 10 nucleotides align to TRBD1. Trimming cost V 5 bases and J 4 bases; bases outside gene matches: 7. This CDR3 comprises 15 residues. The germline V gene encodes CDR1 MNHEY and CDR2 SVGAGI.

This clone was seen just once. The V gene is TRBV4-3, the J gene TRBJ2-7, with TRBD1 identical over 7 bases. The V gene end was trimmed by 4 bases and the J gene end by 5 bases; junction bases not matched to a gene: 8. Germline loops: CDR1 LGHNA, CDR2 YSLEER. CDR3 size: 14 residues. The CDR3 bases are TGCGCCAGCAGCCCCTCCGACAGGGCCAACGAGCAGTACTTC. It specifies CASSPSDRANEQYF.

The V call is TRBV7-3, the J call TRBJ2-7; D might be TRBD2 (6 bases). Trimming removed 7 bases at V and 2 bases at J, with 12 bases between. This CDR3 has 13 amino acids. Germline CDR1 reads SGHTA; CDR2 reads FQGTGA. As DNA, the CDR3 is TGTGCCAGCACCCGCGGCGGGGCCTACGAGCAGTACTTC. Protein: CASTRGGAYEQYF. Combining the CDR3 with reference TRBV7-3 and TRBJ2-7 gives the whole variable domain GAGVSQTPSNKVTEKGKYVELRCDPISGHTALYWYRQSLGQGPEFLIYFQGTGAADDSGLPNDRFFAVRPEGSVSTLKIQRTERGDSAVYLCASTRGGAYEQYFGPGTRLTVT.

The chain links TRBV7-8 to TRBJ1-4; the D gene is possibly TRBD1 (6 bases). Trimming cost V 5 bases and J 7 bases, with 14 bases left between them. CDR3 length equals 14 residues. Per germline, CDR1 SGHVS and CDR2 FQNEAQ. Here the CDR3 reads CASSQGRVAEKLFF. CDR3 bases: TGTGCCAGCAGCCAGGGGCGGGTAGCTGAAAAACTGTTTTTT.

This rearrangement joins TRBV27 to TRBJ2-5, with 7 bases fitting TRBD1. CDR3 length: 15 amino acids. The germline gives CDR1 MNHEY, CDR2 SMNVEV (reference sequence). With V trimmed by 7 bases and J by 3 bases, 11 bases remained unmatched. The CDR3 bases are TGTGCCAGCAAAGCTACGGCAGGGGGAAAAGAGACCCAGTACTTC. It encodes CASKATAGGKETQYF.

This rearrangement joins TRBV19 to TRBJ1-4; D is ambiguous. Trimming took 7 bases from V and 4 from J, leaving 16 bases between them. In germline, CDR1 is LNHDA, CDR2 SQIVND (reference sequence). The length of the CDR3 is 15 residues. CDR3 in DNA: TGTGCCAGTAAAAAAGCGGCCGATGGTAATGAAAAACTGTTTTTT. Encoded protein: CASKKAADGNEKLFF.

The CDR3 spells CASNTGSEETQYF. The CDR3 DNA reads as TGTGCCAGCAACACAGGGTCGGAAGAGACCCAGTACTTC. The V call is TRBV5-8, the J call TRBJ2-5; a possible D gene is TRBD1 (6 bases). Trimming removed 6 bases at V and 3 bases at J, with 12 bases between. The CDR3 is 13 residues long. Germline V gene sequence: CDR1 SGHTS, CDR2 YDEGEE.

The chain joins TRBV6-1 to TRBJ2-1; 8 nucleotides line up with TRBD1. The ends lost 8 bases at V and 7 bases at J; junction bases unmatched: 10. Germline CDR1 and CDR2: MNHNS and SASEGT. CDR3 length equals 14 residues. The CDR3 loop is CASYPGTGLNEQFF. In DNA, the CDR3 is TGTGCCAGCTACCCCGGGACAGGTCTTAATGAGCAGTTCTTC.

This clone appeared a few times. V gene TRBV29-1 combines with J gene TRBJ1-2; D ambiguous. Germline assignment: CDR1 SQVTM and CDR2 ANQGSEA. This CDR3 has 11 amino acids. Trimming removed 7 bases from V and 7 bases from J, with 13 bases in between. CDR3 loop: CSGSEGPGYTF. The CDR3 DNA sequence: TGCAGCGGCAGTGAGGGCCCTGGCTACACCTTC.